This is a list of T cell receptor beta chains from one sample in a study of Ad26.COV2.S vaccination and SARS-CoV-2 variants. Measured with immunoSEQ multiplex PCR; TCRdb has only the in-frame clones, and not every one. The repertoire holds hundreds of thousands of clones, with about 90% as singletons. Sample: peripheral blood, taken in a trial of Ad26.COV2.S vaccine versus placebo. The receptor source for this set is a person between 18 and 59 years old who received the Ad26.COV2.S COVID-19 vaccine or a placebo. The CDR3 runs from the conserved cysteine through the conserved F or W. A D gene is named only where the DNA matches it firmly. A clone size is listed for some rows: how often the clone was seen (once, few, many), or a class if it is expanded.

16,TRBV5-6,NA,once,TRBJ2-3,TGTGCCAGCAGCTTGGGTGGGGGGACCTACGCGGATACGCAGTATTTT,CASSLGGGTYADTQYF
14,TRBV5-1,NA,NA,TRBJ2-3,TGCGCCAGCAGCTTGGCCGTAGGCACAGATACGCAGTATTTT,CASSLAVGTDTQYF
14,TRBV5-6,NA,NA,TRBJ1-2,TGTGCCAGCAGCTCCTGGACTGCGAACTATGGCTACACCTTC,CASSSWTANYGYTF
16,TRBV7-9,TRBD1,NA,TRBJ1-6,TGTGCCAGCAGCCACTCCGGGACAGGGAAAAGTACACCCCTCCACTTT,CASSHSGTGKSTPLHF
19,TRBV28,NA,once,TRBJ1-4,TGTGCCAGCAGTTTATTCACAGGATATGGTGGCAACCTAAATGAAAAACTGTTTTTT,CASSLFTGYGGNLNEKLFF
20,TRBV23-1,NA,NA,TRBJ1-2,TGCGCCAGCAGTCAACCACGCTCTTCTCGACGACCGCTTTACCGTAATGGCTACACCTTC,CASSQPRSSRRPLYRNGYTF
14,TRBV6-6,TRBD2,NA,TRBJ2-7,TGTGCCAGCAGACTAGCGGGGGGTTCCTACGAGCAGTACTTC,CASRLAGGSYEQYF
12,TRBV27,NA,NA,TRBJ2-3,TGTGCCACCTCGGGGCACACAGATACGCAGTATTTT,CATSGHTDTQYF
14,TRBV28,TRBD1,NA,TRBJ2-7,TGTGCCAGCAGGGGGACAGGGTTGGGCTCCGAGCAGTACTTC,CASRGTGLGSEQYF
14,TRBV28,NA,NA,TRBJ1-6,TGTGCCAGCAGTTGGGATCAACGGGGTACACCCCTCCACTTT,CASSWDQRGTPLHF
14,TRBV10-3,TRBD1,NA,TRBJ1-1,TGTGCCATCAGCCGACTACAGGGGTACTCCGGAGCTTTCTTT,CAISRLQGYSGAFF
14,TRBV27,NA,NA,TRBJ1-5,TGTGCCAGCAGTTTATCGGGAGGGTCCCGGCCCCAGCATTTT,CASSLSGGSRPQHF
13,TRBV9,NA,NA,TRBJ1-1,TGTGCCAGCAGCGTAGCCCCTCCAACAGAAGCTTTCTTT,CASSVAPPTEAFF
19,TRBV1,NA,NA,TRBJ1-5,TGCACCAGCAGCCAAGATATCCCAGGACAGGGGTGGACCTATCAGCCCCAGCATTTT,CTSSQDIPGQGWTYQPQHF
13,TRBV6-5,TRBD1,once,TRBJ2-7,TGTGCCAGCCAACAGGGGATCTTGGGCGAGCAGTACTTC,CASQQGILGEQYF
15,TRBV11-2,NA,NA,TRBJ1-2,TGTGCCAGCAGCTTTAAAGTCCCTGTGATGTATGGCTACACCTTC,CASSFKVPVMYGYTF
13,TRBV5-4,TRBD2,NA,TRBJ2-7,TGTGCCAGCAGCTTGCTAGCGGGGGGGCCGAGGTACTTC,CASSLLAGGPRYF
15,TRBV3-1/TRBV3-2,TRBD1,NA,TRBJ1-2,TGTGCCAGCAGCCGGAACCCCGGGACAGACTATGGCTACACCTTC,CASSRNPGTDYGYTF
16,TRBV18,NA,NA,TRBJ2-7,TGTGCCAGCTCCCCCCTGCCCACAGGCCGCTCCTACGAGCAGTACTTC,CASSPLPTGRSYEQYF
13,TRBV18,NA,NA,TRBJ2-3,TGTGCCAGTTCCGACCTGGTTACAGATACGCAGTATTTT,CASSDLVTDTQYF
14,TRBV3-1/TRBV3-2,NA,NA,TRBJ2-3,TGTGCCAGCAGCCAAGACGCAAGCACAGATACGCAGTATTTT,CASSQDASTDTQYF
16,TRBV7-2,TRBD2,NA,TRBJ2-5,TGTGCCAGCAGCTTAGGCCTAGCGGGAGAGCAAGCGACCCAGTACTTC,CASSLGLAGEQATQYF
13,TRBV19,TRBD2,NA,TRBJ2-7,TGTGCCAGTAGTGACGGGGGGTCCTACGAGCAGTACTTC,CASSDGGSYEQYF
11,TRBV20-1,NA,NA,TRBJ1-1,TGCAGTGCTGCTCTGGTGGCTGAAGCTTTCTTT,CSAALVAEAFF
15,TRBV7-2,NA,NA,TRBJ1-3,TGTGCCAGCAGCTTAATTCAAGACACTGGGAACACCATATATTTT,CASSLIQDTGNTIYF
14,TRBV7-2,NA,NA,TRBJ2-7,TGTGCCAGCACCCCAGGACGGACAGACTACGAGCAGTACTTC,CASTPGRTDYEQYF
13,TRBV6-1,NA,NA,TRBJ1-2,TGTGCCAGCAGGGAAGGAGGGGTTGGGGGCTACACCTTC,CASREGGVGGYTF
11,TRBV20-1,NA,NA,TRBJ2-1,TGCGGGTGTTACGGGGGCAATGAGCAGTTCTTC,CGCYGGNEQFF
15,TRBV19,TRBD1,NA,TRBJ1-5,TGTGCCAGTAGTCCCCGGGACAGGGGAAATCAGCCCCAGCATTTT,CASSPRDRGNQPQHF
15,TRBV27,NA,NA,TRBJ1-1,TGTGCCAGCAAACGAGGAGACCGACGCTACACTGAAGCTTTCTTT,CASKRGDRRYTEAFF
17,TRBV30,NA,NA,TRBJ2-1,TGTGCCTGGAGTCCCCACCTAAGGACACTATCCTACAATGAGCAGTTCTTC,CAWSPHLRTLSYNEQFF
16,TRBV7-2,TRBD1,NA,TRBJ2-1,TGTGCCAGCAGTTTTGAGGGACAGAGCTCCTACAATGAGCAGTTCTTC,CASSFEGQSSYNEQFF
15,TRBV4-3,NA,NA,TRBJ1-2,TGCGCCAGCAGCCAAGGCATTGCAGGGGACTATGGCTACACCTTC,CASSQGIAGDYGYTF
13,TRBV19,TRBD2,NA,TRBJ2-1,TGTGCCAGTAGTGGCGGGGGGTTCTATGAGCAGTTCTTC,CASSGGGFYEQFF
15,TRBV27,TRBD2,NA,TRBJ2-5,TGTGCCAGCAGTTTATTGCGGGGGGCCCAGGAGACCCAGTACTTC,CASSLLRGAQETQYF
17,TRBV6-2/TRBV6-3,NA,NA,TRBJ1-6,TGTGCCAGCAGTTACGACGGGACGAGCTCCTATAATTCACCCCTCCACTTT,CASSYDGTSSYNSPLHF
16,TRBV21-1,NA,NA,TRBJ2-5,TGTGCCAGCCCCACTGCGGGGCTACGGTACCAAGAGACCCAGTACTTC,CASPTAGLRYQETQYF
18,TRBV7-8,NA,NA,TRBJ1-3,TGTGCCAGCAGCGAACTAATACGGCCGGGGGATAACGAAAACACCATATATTTT,CASSELIRPGDNENTIYF
15,TRBV2,NA,NA,TRBJ1-5,TGTGCCAGCAGGGCGACAGATTATAGCAATCAGCCCCAGCATTTT,CASRATDYSNQPQHF
16,TRBV7-8,TRBD1,NA,TRBJ2-7,TGTGCCAGCAGCTTACTTGTCCGGGACAGGGACTACGAGCAGTACTTC,CASSLLVRDRDYEQYF
13,TRBV5-1,NA,NA,TRBJ2-3,TGCGCCAGCAGCTTGGACCAACCAGATACGCAGTATTTT,CASSLDQPDTQYF
16,TRBV3-1/TRBV3-2,NA,NA,TRBJ2-7,TGTGCCAGCAGCCAAGATTTCCAGGGTAGAACCTACGAGCAGTACTTC,CASSQDFQGRTYEQYF